A selection of T cell receptor beta chains follows, all from one sample in a study of blood T cell repertoires in COVID-19. Assay: immunoSEQ multiplex PCR; the TCRdb copy retains only in-frame clones and omits some. Among around 250,000 clones listed, 83% were seen once. Source material: peripheral blood. The receptor set was obtained from a man older than 75 with acute or convalescent COVID-19. The CDR3 runs from the conserved cysteine through the conserved F or W. The D gene is left open where the match is weak. Not every row has a clone size; where given, it reads once, few, many or a size class.

J gene,clone size,D gene,V gene,CDR3 protein,CDR3 DNA
TRBJ1-5,-,TRBD1,TRBV30,CAWSLTGQLNQPQHF,TGTGCCTGGAGCCTGACGGGACAGCTCAATCAGCCCCAGCATTTT
TRBJ1-1,-,TRBD1,TRBV28,CASSSPGQGGGTEAFF,TGTGCCAGCAGTTCACCGGGACAGGGAGGAGGGACTGAAGCTTTCTTT
TRBJ2-1,-,-,TRBV27,CASRPTLGVNEQFF,TGTGCCAGCAGACCAACCCTCGGGGTGAATGAGCAGTTCTTC
TRBJ2-1,few,TRBD2,TRBV9,CASSPLAAIEQFF,TGTGCCAGCAGCCCACTAGCGGCCATCGAGCAGTTCTTC
TRBJ2-1,-,TRBD1,TRBV29-1,CSVEPGGTGGLNEQFF,TGCAGCGTTGAACCTGGGGGGACAGGGGGCCTCAATGAGCAGTTCTTC
TRBJ2-7,-,TRBD1,TRBV6-6,CASSGVTGGSYEQYF,TGTGCCAGCAGTGGGGTGACAGGGGGCTCCTACGAGCAGTACTTC
TRBJ2-7,-,-,TRBV10-3,CAISESNTGSRYEQYF,TGTGCCATCAGTGAGTCGAATACGGGAAGTCGCTACGAGCAGTACTTC
TRBJ1-5,-,-,TRBV5-1,CASSLDGGNQPQHF,TGCGCCAGCAGCTTGGATGGGGGGAATCAGCCCCAGCATTTT
TRBJ1-5,-,TRBD1,TRBV19,CASSIDLETGRNQPQHF,TGTGCCAGTAGTATAGATTTGGAGACAGGGCGGAATCAGCCCCAGCATTTT
TRBJ1-4,-,-,TRBV7-8,CASSLEVGGRTNEKLFF,TGTGCCAGCAGCTTAGAAGTTGGCGGGCGAACTAATGAAAAACTGTTTTTT
TRBJ1-1,-,TRBD1,TRBV28,CASTTQGAVAFF,TGTGCCAGCACAACCCAGGGGGCGGTGGCTTTCTTT
TRBJ2-7,-,TRBD2,TRBV3-1/TRBV3-2,CASTGSGTGGQYF,TGTGCCAGCACCGGAAGCGGGACCGGCGGGCAGTACTTC
TRBJ2-7,once,-,TRBV27,CASRLQGGPHEQYF,TGTGCCAGCCGACTGCAGGGAGGACCCCACGAGCAGTACTTC
TRBJ2-7,-,TRBD1,TRBV13,CASSYAHRGPYEQYF,TGTGCCAGCAGCTATGCGCACAGGGGGCCCTACGAGCAGTACTTC
TRBJ2-3,-,TRBD2,TRBV5-1,CASSFSGGGTDTQYF,TGCGCCAGCAGTTTTAGCGGGGGGGGCACAGATACGCAGTATTTT
TRBJ2-7,-,-,TRBV18,CASSATRGSYEQYF,TGTGCCAGCTCAGCGACAAGGGGGTCCTACGAGCAGTACTTC
TRBJ1-2,-,TRBD1,TRBV28,CASNLQPGGIYGYTF,TGTGCCAGCAACCTACAGCCAGGGGGTATCTATGGCTACACCTTC
TRBJ2-1,-,-,TRBV9,CASSETSDEQFF,TGTGCCAGCAGCGAGACAAGTGATGAGCAGTTCTTC
TRBJ1-1,-,-,TRBV6-5,CASSRRDTEAFF,TGTGCCAGCAGCCGCAGGGACACTGAAGCTTTCTTT
TRBJ2-2,-,TRBD2,TRBV5-4,CASSLSSGRAAGELFF,TGTGCCAGCAGCTTGTCTAGCGGGAGGGCCGCCGGGGAGCTGTTTTTT
TRBJ1-1,once,-,TRBV18,CASSQSPLTPMNTEAFF,TGTGCCAGCTCCCAGTCCCCTCTTACCCCAATGAACACTGAAGCTTTCTTT
TRBJ2-1,-,-,TRBV19,CASSIARGRTNSYNEQFF,TGTGCCAGTAGTATAGCGAGAGGCAGAACAAACTCCTACAATGAGCAGTTCTTC
TRBJ2-1,-,TRBD1,TRBV5-4,CASSLGVWDSDYNEQFF,TGTGCCAGCAGCTTGGGGGTGTGGGACAGTGACTACAATGAGCAGTTCTTC
TRBJ2-7,-,TRBD2,TRBV5-4,CASSPTSGRTEQYF,TGTGCCAGCAGCCCAACTAGCGGGAGGACCGAGCAGTACTTC
TRBJ2-6,-,-,TRBV28,CASSPARSGGANVLTF,TGTGCCAGCAGTCCCGCACGCTCTGGCGGGGCCAACGTCCTGACTTTC
TRBJ2-1,-,-,TRBV3-1/TRBV3-2,CASSQEGGVYREQFF,TGTGCCAGCAGCCAAGAAGGGGGGGTATATCGGGAGCAGTTCTTC
TRBJ1-5,-,-,TRBV9,CASSVGQDGNQPQHF,TGTGCCAGCAGCGTAGGACAGGATGGCAATCAGCCCCAGCATTTT
TRBJ1-1,few,TRBD1,TRBV6-5,CASQTVTGAEAFF,TGTGCCAGCCAAACTGTGACAGGGGCTGAAGCTTTCTTT
TRBJ2-1,-,-,TRBV5-1,CASSTQGQENYNEQFF,TGCGCCAGCAGCACCCAGGGACAAGAGAACTACAATGAGCAGTTCTTC
TRBJ1-2,-,-,TRBV27,CASRGGGHYGYTF,TGTGCCAGCAGAGGCGGGGGGCACTATGGCTACACCTTC
TRBJ1-2,few,-,TRBV5-4,CASSSSFNYGYTF,TGTGCCAGCAGCTCGTCTTTCAACTATGGCTACACCTTC
TRBJ2-5,-,-,TRBV19,CASSMGGAIQETQYF,TGTGCCAGTAGTATGGGGGGGGCCATACAAGAGACCCAGTACTTC
TRBJ1-5,-,-,TRBV19,CASSRRGFSNQPQHF,TGTGCCAGTAGTCGCAGGGGTTTTAGCAATCAGCCCCAGCATTTT
TRBJ1-2,-,TRBD1,TRBV5-1,CASSLGTGEIGYTF,TGCGCCAGCAGCTTGGGTACAGGGGAAATTGGCTACACCTTC
TRBJ2-3,-,TRBD2,TRBV28,CASSTLAGTQYF,TGTGCCAGCAGTACCCTAGCGGGGACGCAGTATTTT
TRBJ1-2,-,-,TRBV28,CASRPGGADYGYTF,TGTGCCAGCAGGCCGGGGGGTGCGGACTATGGCTACACCTTC
TRBJ2-5,once,-,TRBV7-9,CASSSSVSETQYF,TGTGCCAGCAGTTCTTCAGTTTCGGAGACCCAGTACTTC
TRBJ2-1,few,-,TRBV7-9,CASSHPGVGVFGSYNEQFF,TGTGCCAGCAGCCATCCAGGGGTCGGCGTTTTTGGGTCCTACAATGAGCAGTTCTTC
TRBJ1-5,-,-,TRBV7-9,CASSTGGNQPQHF,TGTGCCAGCAGCACCGGGGGCAATCAGCCCCAGCATTTT
TRBJ2-5,-,TRBD2,TRBV7-2,CASSLAASGGQETQYF,TGTGCCAGCAGCTTAGCGGCTAGCGGGGGTCAAGAGACCCAGTACTTC
TRBJ2-7,once,TRBD1,TRBV28,CASRSGAGGMDEQYF,TGTGCCAGCAGATCCGGGGCAGGGGGCATGGACGAGCAGTACTTC
TRBJ2-1,-,TRBD2,TRBV5-1,CASSTGTSGDNEQFF,TGCGCCAGCAGCACCGGGACTAGCGGCGACAATGAGCAGTTCTTC
TRBJ1-2,-,-,TRBV12-3/TRBV12-4,CASSFPEDGYTF,TGTGCCAGCAGTTTCCCCGAGGATGGCTACACCTTC
TRBJ2-7,few,-,TRBV6-5,CASRPRGTVSYEQYF,TGTGCCAGCAGGCCTAGGGGGACGGTGTCCTACGAGCAGTACTTC
TRBJ1-5,-,-,TRBV19,CASNLRGPLSNQPQHF,TGTGCCAGTAACCTCAGGGGACCCTTAAGCAATCAGCCCCAGCATTTT
TRBJ1-1,-,-,TRBV6-5,CASSYSIRGKTEAFF,TGTGCCAGCAGTTACTCGATTCGAGGGAAGACTGAAGCTTTCTTT
TRBJ1-6,few,-,TRBV10-1,CASTRLADSPLHF,TGCGCCAGCACGCGATTGGCGGATTCACCCCTCCACTTT
TRBJ1-1,-,-,TRBV30,CAWNKGWTNTEAFF,TGTGCCTGGAATAAGGGGTGGACGAACACTGAAGCTTTCTTT
TRBJ2-2,-,TRBD2,TRBV5-4,CASSLSSGRAGELFF,TGTGCCAGCAGCTTGTCTAGCGGGAGGGCCGGGGAGCTGTTTTTT
TRBJ2-7,-,-,TRBV21-1,CASLRTSGSYEQYF,TGTGCCAGCTTACGGACTAGCGGGTCCTACGAGCAGTACTTC
TRBJ2-5,-,-,TRBV7-2,CASSYYQETQYF,TGTGCCAGCAGTTATTACCAAGAGACCCAGTACTTC
TRBJ1-6,few,-,TRBV5-1,CASSEGGSYNSPLHF,TGCGCCAGCAGTGAGGGTGGCTCCTATAATTCACCCCTCCACTTT
TRBJ2-7,-,TRBD2,TRBV28,CASSPGTRDEQYF,TGTGCCAGCAGTCCCGGGACTAGGGACGAGCAGTACTTC
TRBJ2-3,-,-,TRBV11-2,CASSLDQGISTQYF,TGTGCCAGCAGCTTAGATCAGGGGATAAGTACGCAGTATTTT
TRBJ2-7,-,-,TRBV11-3,CASSLGQHYEQYF,TGTGCCAGCAGCTTAGGACAGCACTACGAGCAGTACTTC
TRBJ1-5,-,-,TRBV19,CASSRDPGTYSNQPQHF,TGTGCCAGTAGTAGAGACCCAGGGACTTATAGCAATCAGCCCCAGCATTTT
TRBJ2-2,-,TRBD2,TRBV2,CASSVLAGGGSGELFF,TGTGCCAGCAGTGTACTAGCGGGAGGAGGTTCCGGGGAGCTGTTTTTT
TRBJ1-2,-,TRBD1,TRBV9,CASSAGQLAYGYTF,TGTGCCAGCAGCGCGGGACAGCTCGCCTATGGCTACACCTTC
TRBJ2-2,once,-,TRBV5-1,CASSLLVSGELFF,TGCGCCAGCAGCTTACTAGTTTCCGGGGAGCTGTTTTTT